The 4 T cell receptor beta chains below all came from one sample that was sequenced in a study of blood T cell repertoires in COVID-19. The repertoire was sequenced with immunoSEQ multiplex PCR; TCRdb's copy has only in-frame clones and lacks some. The table includes under 300,000 clones, about 89% detected once. The sequencing sample was made of PBMCs or T cells enriched from blood (not recorded which). These receptors were taken from a middle-aged woman who had recovered from COVID-19.

The V and J genes are TRBV9 and TRBJ2-1; D might be TRBD2 (6 bases). Deletions cut 4 bases from V and 1 base from J, with 12 bases between. This CDR3 comprises 15 residues. Germline values: CDR1 SGDLS, CDR2 YYNGEE. In DNA, the CDR3 is TGTGCCAGCAGCAGAGAACTAGCTTCCTACAATGAGCAGTTCTTC. Its protein is CASSRELASYNEQFF.

CDR3 bases: TGTGCCAGCAGACAAGACAGGGGGGAATACGAGCAGTACTTC. It yields the protein CASRQDRGEYEQYF. The chain carries TRBV27 and TRBJ2-7; TRBD1 matches at 9 bases. The CDR3 spans 14 residues. V was clipped by 6 bases and J by 4 bases; unmatched bases: 7. The germline CDR1 and CDR2 sequences are MNHEY and SMNVEV (reference sequence).

This chain connects TRBV7-3 to TRBJ2-1; D gene uncertain. Germline CDR1 is SGHTA and CDR2 is FQGTGA. V was shortened by 1 base and J by 0 bases, with 7 bases between the two germline ends. This CDR3 comprises 15 residues. The CDR3 coding sequence is TGTGCCAGCAGCTTAAGCACTGCCTCCTACAATGAGCAGTTCTTC. It yields the protein CASSLSTASYNEQFF.

The chain recombines TRBV7-8 with TRBJ1-1; D is perhaps TRBD1 (5 bases). Germline CDR1 is SGHVS and CDR2 is FQNEAQ. There are 13 residues in the CDR3. Trimming shortened V by 5 bases and J by 1 base, and 8 bases separated the two germline ends. CDR3: CASSRDSNTEAFF. DNA of the CDR3: TGTGCCAGCAGCCGGGACTCGAACACTGAAGCTTTCTTT.